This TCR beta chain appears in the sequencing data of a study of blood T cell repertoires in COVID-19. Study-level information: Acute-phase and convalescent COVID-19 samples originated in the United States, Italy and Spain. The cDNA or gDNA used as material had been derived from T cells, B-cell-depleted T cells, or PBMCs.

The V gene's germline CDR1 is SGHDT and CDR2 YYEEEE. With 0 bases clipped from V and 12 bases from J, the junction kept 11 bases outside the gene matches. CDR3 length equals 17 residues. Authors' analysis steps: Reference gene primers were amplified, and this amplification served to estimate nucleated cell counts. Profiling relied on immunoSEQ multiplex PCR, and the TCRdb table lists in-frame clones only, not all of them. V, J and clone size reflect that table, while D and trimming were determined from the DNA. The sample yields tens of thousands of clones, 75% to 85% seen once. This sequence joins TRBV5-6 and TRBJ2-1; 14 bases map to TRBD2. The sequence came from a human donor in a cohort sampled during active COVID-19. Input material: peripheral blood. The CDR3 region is CASSLVGPGLAGVGQFF. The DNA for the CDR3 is TGTGCCAGCAGCTTGGTCGGCCCGGGACTAGCGGGAGTGGGGCAGTTCTTC.